The clone carrying this T cell receptor beta chain appeared a few times. Followed over time, Seattle patients had been enrolled while infection was active. V gave up 2 bases and J gave up 2 bases; unmatched junction bases: 3. Germline V gene lookup returns CDR1 GTSNPN and CDR2 SVGIG (reference sequence). There are 15 residues in the CDR3. Data came from immunoSEQ multiplex PCR; TCRdb stores just in-frame clones and leaves some out. The sample consists of around 260,000 clones, more than 75% of them appearing once. The data were taken from a study of blood T cell repertoires in COVID-19. Whole-study context: Sources were T cells, B-cell-depleted T cells, or PBMCs; the material itself was cDNA or gDNA.

The V call is TRBV30, the J call TRBJ1-5, with 10 bases matching TRBD1. This receptor was taken from a woman aged 55-70 years with COVID-19, enrolled during active disease. The sample taken for sequencing was peripheral blood. CDR3 nucleotide sequence: TGTGCCTGGAGTCTCGGACAGGGGGGCAATCAGCCCCAGCATTTT. Protein sequence: CAWSLGQGGNQPQHF.